These T cell receptor beta chains were read from a single sample in a study of blood T cells in healthy people across ages. Via MiXCR, TCRdb re-called the 5' RACE reads, giving one row per CDR3 protein. This sample has approximately 790,000 distinct CDR3 sequences; 60% to 80% occur once, and the top ten carry around a quarter. The specimen was blood. Source of these receptors: a man aged 25-40 years in good health. Each CDR3 is given without its conserved first and last residue.

v_call,j_call,cdr3_aa
TRBV7-2,TRBJ2-7,ASSKGNSVAGGHSYEQY
TRBV20-1,TRBJ1-6,SATFGISPLH
TRBV4-3,TRBJ2-4,ASSRAIAKNIQY
TRBV5-1,TRBJ1-2,ASSPVCGKDWGYT
TRBV7-9,TRBJ1-6,ASSVNQPGWANSPLH
TRBV7-2,TRBJ1-2,ASSYGTGGKDYGYT
TRBV6-5,TRBJ2-4,ASSYSWTSENIQY
TRBV11-2,TRBJ2-4,ASSLTAGGIDIQY
TRBV7-8,TRBJ1-1,ASSLAPGGDTEAF
TRBV7-2,TRBJ1-4,ASSSTGGWGEKLF
TRBV20-1,TRBJ1-2,SATIQGIPGGYT
TRBV5-1,TRBJ1-2,ASSLERGGYT
TRBV5-1,NA,ASRKSTGNEQY
TRBV6-6,NA,ASSPIPWNEQY
TRBV13,TRBJ2-3,ASSSWDDTDTQY
TRBV7-9,TRBJ1-1,ASSFRWEEAF
TRBV28,TRBJ2-7,ASEGQGPPYEQY
TRBV6-1,TRBJ1-1,TSSVVWGETEAF
TRBV28,TRBJ2-5,ASSSPMQGPGETQY
TRBV12-3/TRBV12-4,TRBJ2-1,ASSDSFRVQF
TRBV12-3/TRBV12-4,TRBJ2-7,ASSLMVAVPSYEQY
TRBV4-3,TRBJ2-5,ASSQDLSALGETQY
TRBV6-2/TRBV6-3,TRBJ2-1,ATSGGTKQF
TRBV7-9,TRBJ1-4,ASSENRGGEKLF
TRBV10-3,TRBJ1-5,ATGTGYSNQPQH
TRBV25-1,TRBJ2-1,ASSEYAASSYNEQF
TRBV9,TRBJ2-1,ASSAYFSGRHNEQF
TRBV6-2/TRBV6-3,TRBJ2-6,ASSPLTGPGPAGANVLT
TRBV4-1,TRBJ2-1,ASSQTERGVYNEQF
TRBV20-1,TRBJ2-1,SAWDLSSYNEQF